The clone carrying this T cell receptor beta chain was seen a few times. As yet, its antigen is unknown. This specimen belongs to a study of T cells in Graves' hyperthyroidism and ophthalmopathy. Study-level results: Blood also showed most of the thyroid clonotypes that were expanded above 0.001. Ophthalmopathy was told apart from stable hyperthyroidism by a 13 V-J model.

Uncontrolled infection, other autoimmune disease, pregnancy or lactation led to exclusion. J gave up 6 bases and V 0 bases, and 5 bases lay outside the gene matches. The CDR3 has 15 amino acids. Germline assignment: CDR1 SGHRS and CDR2 YFSETQ. TCR beta CDR3 regions were amplified from RNA. The HTBI primer set was used in a first-round RT-PCR of the TCR CDR3. MiXCR, applied by TCRdb to the multiplex PCR reads, yields one record per CDR3 protein. The sample records under 400,000 distinct CDR3 sequences, roughly 15% being singletons. This receptor was taken from a woman between 55 and 75 years old with Graves' ophthalmopathy. The chain joins TRBV5-1 to TRBJ2-7; TRBD1 matches 11 bases. Sequenced sample: blood. The CDR3 DNA sequence: TGCGCCAGCAGCTTGGGCCCCGGGACAGGGGGCGAGCAGTACTTC. The encoded protein is CASSLGPGTGGEQYF.